The 19 T cell receptor beta chains below come from one sample, sequenced in a study of shared clonotypes between healthy human individuals. Naive CD8 cells comprised CD45RO-negative, CCR7-positively selected cells, excluding terminally differentiated effector memory CD45RA+ cells. Assay used: immunoSEQ multiplex PCR; TCRdb lists only in-frame clones, some missing. This sample has some 1,900,000 clones, with less than 95% found just once. Sequencing was carried out using naive CD8+ T cells sorted from blood. Every receptor here comes from a man between 18 and 35 years old in good health.

The chain links TRBV7-9 to TRBJ1-1; D remains unclear. The length of the CDR3 is 12 residues. Germline V gives CDR1 SEHNR, CDR2 FQNEAQ (reference sequence). V lost 3 bases, J lost 6 bases, and 8 bases lay in between. The DNA of the CDR3 is TGTGCCAGCAGCTTCGGGGATGCTGAAGCTTTCTTT. This translates into CASSFGDAEAFF.

This chain connects TRBV12-2 to TRBJ1-1; the D segment call TRBD1 is taken from the table without a DNA check. TRBV12-2 has pseudogene status. The CDR3 has 14 amino acids. CDR3 sequence (DNA): TGTGCAAGTCGCCGGGACAGGGGTGTCACTGAAGCTTTCTTT. Residues: CASRRDRGVTEAFF.

Concerning this clone itself: The same CDR3 also results from other DNA sequences found in this sample. This sequence joins TRBV6-5 and TRBJ2-7; the match to TRBD1 covers 10 bases. The length of the CDR3 is 13 residues. Germline V gene data show CDR1 as MNHEY and CDR2 as SVGAGI. V dropped 6 bases and J dropped 6; count of bases not matched to a gene: 5. The CDR3 is CASSPGTGAEQYF. As DNA, the CDR3 is TGTGCCAGCAGCCCAGGGACAGGGGCCGAGCAGTACTTC.

The rearrangement links TRBV13 to TRBJ2-3, with D perhaps matching TRBD2 (6 bases). V was clipped by 5 bases and J by 1 base, with 13 bases between them. CDR3 length: 15 residues. CDR1 and CDR2 from the germline V gene are PRHDT and FYEKMQ (reference sequence). The CDR3 spells CASSATRSGTDTQYF. DNA for the CDR3: TGTGCCAGCAGCGCGACTAGGTCTGGCACAGATACGCAGTATTTT.

This clone was seen only once. The genes are TRBV9 and TRBJ2-3; D is uncertain. The germline V gene encodes CDR1 SGDLS and CDR2 YYNGEE. V lost 0 bases and J 2 bases, leaving 13 bases between the germline ends. This CDR3 region has 16 residues. The CDR3 sequence is CASSVEGLPFTDTQYF. For the CDR3, the DNA is TGTGCCAGCAGCGTAGAAGGGCTACCATTCACAGATACGCAGTATTTT.

The gene calls are TRBV9 and TRBJ2-1; D ambiguous. V was clipped by 0 bases and J by 8 bases, with 9 bases between them. The CDR3 consists of 13 residues. CDR1 SGDLS and CDR2 YYNGEE come from the germline V gene. Here the CDR3 DNA reads TGTGCCAGCAGCGTAGAATTGTGGGATGAGCAGTTCTTC. Translating gives CASSVELWDEQFF. Filled out from reference TRBV9 and TRBJ2-1, the complete variable domain reads DSGVTQTPKHLITATGQRVTLRCSPRSGDLSVYWYQQSLDQGLQFLIQYYNGEERAKGNILERFSAQQFPDLHSELNLSSLELGDSALYFCASSVELWDEQFFGPGTRLTVL.

J is TRBJ2-1 and V is TRBV5-6, with 8 bases fitting TRBD2. The V segment lost 4 bases and the J segment 3 bases; nucleotides outside the gene matches: 12. The CDR3 runs 17 residues. Germline CDR1 SGHDT, CDR2 YYEEEE. CDR3 coding DNA: TGTGCCAGCAGCCCCAACCCACTAGCGGCCTTCTACAATGAGCAGTTCTTC. It specifies CASSPNPLAAFYNEQFF.

Of note for this clone: The same CDR3 also results from other DNA sequences found in this sample. This rearrangement joins TRBV2 to TRBJ2-5; D is unclear. The V gene's germline CDR1 is SNHLY and CDR2 FYNNEI. This CDR3 is 12 amino acids long. Between the trimmed V and J ends, which lost 4 bases and 5 bases, there was a span of 8 bases. The chain's CDR3 is CASSAGFETQYF. The CDR3, as DNA: TGTGCCAGCAGTGCGGGTTTTGAGACCCAGTACTTC.

This chain joins TRBV4-1 and TRBJ1-2; the D gene is possibly TRBD1 (5 bases). The CDR3 spans 14 residues. Per germline, CDR1 MGHRA and CDR2 YSYEKL. Trimming left V 1 base short and J 7 bases short, with 13 bases between. The chain's CDR3 is CASSQVEGLGGYTF. The DNA for the CDR3 is TGCGCCAGCAGCCAAGTCGAGGGGTTAGGTGGCTACACCTTC.

In DNA, the CDR3 is TGTGCCAGCAGTGAAGAAGACCCCCTCTCCTACGAGCAGTACTTC. It translates to CASSEEDPLSYEQYF. This chain links TRBV6-1 with TRBJ2-7; D call uncertain. Germline V gene sequence: CDR1 MNHNS, CDR2 SASEGT. The V end lost 1 base, the J end lost 0 bases, and 10 bases lay between the germline ends. The CDR3 length is 15 residues.

The chain recombines TRBV11-2 with TRBJ1-1; unclear D gene. Germline values: CDR1 SGHAT, CDR2 FQNNGV. The CDR3 is 15 amino acids. V was cut by 3 bases and J by 2 bases, with 13 bases left in between. The CDR3 bases are TGTGCCAGCAGCTTCCCCTTGGGAGAAAACACTGAAGCTTTCTTT. Amino acids: CASSFPLGENTEAFF.

The J gene is TRBJ2-7, the V gene TRBV6-1, with D perhaps matching TRBD2 (6 bases). Trimming shortened V by 1 base and J by 3 bases, and 13 bases separated the two germline ends. CDR1 and CDR2 from the germline V gene are MNHNS and SASEGT. The CDR3 spans 15 residues. CDR3 nucleotides: TGTGCCAGCAGTGAAGGGGGGACTGATTTCTACGAGCAGTACTTC. It translates to CASSEGGTDFYEQYF.

V and J are TRBV4-1 and TRBJ1-1; 11 bases align to TRBD1. Germline loops: CDR1 MGHRA, CDR2 YSYEKL. The CDR3 has 18 amino acids. The trim removed 3 bases at V and 7 bases at J, leaving 16 bases unmatched. For the CDR3, the DNA is TGCGCCAGCAGCCACCGGACAGGGGGCCATTACTTCCAAAATGAAGCTTTCTTT. It yields the protein CASSHRTGGHYFQNEAFF.

The chain employs TRBV5-1 and TRBJ2-2; D unresolved. The V end lost 1 base, the J end lost 6 bases, and 4 bases lay between the germline ends. This CDR3 region has 12 residues. Germline CDR1 and CDR2: SGHRS and YFSETQ. In DNA form, the CDR3 reads TGCGCCAGCAGCTTGAGCGCCGGGGAGCTGTTTTTT. Its protein product is CASSLSAGELFF.

The chain links TRBV9 to TRBJ1-1; D is possibly TRBD1 (6 bases). From germline, CDR1 is SGDLS and CDR2 YYNGEE. V was cut by 0 bases and J by 6 bases, with 12 bases left in between. CDR3 length equals 14 residues. CDR3 coding DNA: TGTGCCAGCAGCGTAGAGGGGGGTGGTGCTGAAGCTTTCTTT. It yields the protein CASSVEGGGAEAFF.

The chain employs TRBV4-1 and TRBJ1-4; the D is unclear. This CDR3 contains 13 residues. Germline CDR1 reads MGHRA; CDR2 reads YSYEKL. Trimming took off 2 bases at V and 13 bases at J, with 14 bases between the two ends. The CDR3 protein is CASSQSQSMILFF. DNA of the CDR3: TGCGCCAGCAGCCAATCCCAGTCGATGATACTGTTTTTT.

The J gene is TRBJ1-2, the V gene TRBV5-6; 11 bases are shared with TRBD1. V shed 4 bases, J shed 7 bases, and the junction held 6 bases outside the gene matches. Germline-derived CDR1 and CDR2 are SGHDT and YYEEEE. The CDR3 has 14 amino acids. The CDR3 DNA reads as TGTGCCAGCAGCCCCGGACAGGGGGCAAGTGGCTACACCTTC. Its protein is CASSPGQGASGYTF.

The rearrangement links TRBV5-6 to TRBJ2-7; 8 bases fit TRBD1. CDR1 SGHDT and CDR2 YYEEEE come from the germline V gene. V shed 3 bases and J 10 bases; nucleotides not matched to a gene: 6. CDR3 length: 12 residues. The CDR3 here is CASSSSQGAQYF. DNA for the CDR3: TGTGCCAGCAGCTCCAGTCAGGGGGCCCAGTACTTC.

Concerning this clone itself: This CDR3 is also generated by other DNA sequences in the sample. The chain employs TRBV7-2 and TRBJ1-2, with D unresolved. This CDR3 region has 13 residues. Trimming left V 3 bases short and J 4 bases short, with 9 bases between. In germline, CDR1 is SGHTA, CDR2 FQGNSA. This CDR3 reads CASSFLTGYGYTF. Here the CDR3 DNA reads TGTGCCAGCAGCTTTCTGACGGGCTATGGCTACACCTTC.